The 25 T cell receptor beta chains below all came from one sample that was sequenced in a study of shared clonotypes between healthy human individuals. Naive CD8 cells were CD45RO-negative, positively selected for CCR7, excluding terminally differentiated effector memory CD45RA+ cells. The protocol was immunoSEQ multiplex PCR, while the TCRdb copy is restricted to in-frame clones and leaves out a portion. Here the sample spans about 820,000 clones, around 92% being singletons. The sequenced sample was naive CD8+ T cells sorted from blood. These receptors all stem from a man aged 25 to 45 in good health.

This chain links TRBV9 with TRBJ1-4; TRBD1 aligns across 8 bases. The CDR3 is made up of 14 amino acids. Germline V lookup: CDR1 SGDLS, CDR2 YYNGEE. The J segment lost 6 bases and the V segment lost 4 bases, leaving 5 bases of the junction unmatched. CDR3 sequence (DNA): TGTGCCAGCAGCTTGACAGGGGAAGATGAAAAACTGTTTTTT. Amino acids: CASSLTGEDEKLFF.

The chain uses TRBV7-9 and TRBJ2-1; 7 bases align to TRBD2. This CDR3 is built from 16 residues. Unmatched junction bases numbered 11, after V lost 4 bases and J lost 5 bases. Germline V lookup: CDR1 SEHNR, CDR2 FQNEAQ (reference sequence). CDR3 loop: CASSSPWSGTHNEQFF. The CDR3, as DNA: TGTGCCAGCAGCTCGCCCTGGAGCGGGACTCACAATGAGCAGTTCTTC.

The chain uses TRBV4-1 and TRBJ2-1; 11 bases are a match to TRBD2. The CDR3 loop spans 18 amino acids. CDR1 MGHRA and CDR2 YSYEKL come from the germline V gene. V was clipped by 4 bases and J by 7 bases; unmatched bases: 15. The CDR3 loop is CASSPRWVAGGPRNEQFF. Here the CDR3 DNA reads TGCGCCAGCAGCCCCCGGTGGGTAGCGGGAGGGCCAAGGAATGAGCAGTTCTTC.

Remarks on this clone: Relative to the germline gene, one junction end is altered; a read error may explain this. The J gene is TRBJ2-5, the V gene TRBV2; D is ambiguous. This CDR3 is built from 11 residues. CDR1 and CDR2 from the germline V gene are SNHLY and FYNNEI. The CDR3 bases are TGTGCCAGCAGCGAAGACGCAAGGGTTGACTTC. It yields the protein CASSEDARVDF.

The chain joins TRBV5-6 to TRBJ1-2; 8 bases are a match to TRBD1. J gave up 4 bases and V 3 bases, and 8 bases lay outside the gene matches. Germline lookup yields CDR1 SGHDT and CDR2 YYEEEE. CDR3 length: 15 residues. CDR3 sequence: CASSSTTGVSYGYTF. For the CDR3, the DNA is TGTGCCAGCAGCTCCACGACAGGGGTCTCCTATGGCTACACCTTC.

This chain joins TRBV6-5 and TRBJ2-1; D is unresolved. The CDR3 is 11 amino acids. V was trimmed by 2 bases and J by 10 bases, leaving 6 bases between them. Germline V gene sequence: CDR1 MNHEY, CDR2 SVGAGI. CDR3 nucleotides: TGTGCCAGCAGTTACGGCCCCGAGCAGTTCTTC. This gives the protein CASSYGPEQFF.

The rearrangement links TRBV7-9 to TRBJ2-1, with TRBD2 as a possible D gene (5 bases). The CDR3 runs 15 residues. Trimming removed 7 bases at V and 0 bases at J, with 13 bases between. The germline gives CDR1 SEHNR, CDR2 FQNEAQ (reference sequence). For the CDR3, the DNA is TGTGCCAGCACTCCCCCAGCGGACTCCTACAATGAGCAGTTCTTC. Encoded protein: CASTPPADSYNEQFF.

This chain uses TRBV13 with TRBJ2-7, with D perhaps TRBD2 (5 bases). CDR1 PRHDT and CDR2 FYEKMQ come from the germline V gene (reference sequence). The CDR3 contains 14 residues. The V and J ends lost 3 bases and 5 bases respectively, with 14 bases between them. This CDR3 reads CASSFSEGGDEQYF. The CDR3 region has the DNA TGTGCCAGCAGCTTTTCCGAGGGTGGGGACGAGCAGTACTTC.

This chain joins TRBV11-2 and TRBJ2-1; TRBD1 might be the D (5 bases). The CDR3 extends over 12 amino acids. Germline values: CDR1 SGHAT, CDR2 FQNNGV. V was trimmed by 1 base and J by 10 bases, leaving 8 bases between them. In DNA, the CDR3 is TGTGCCAGCAGCTTAGTAGGGGCAGAGCAGTTCTTC. As protein: CASSLVGAEQFF.

The chain employs TRBV6-1 and TRBJ2-5, with 9 bases matching TRBD2. Germline trimming cut 6 bases from V and 2 bases from J; bases unmatched to any gene: 7. This CDR3 contains 15 residues. CDR1 is MNHNS, CDR2 SASEGT, per germline. The CDR3 spells CASRDLTSGQETQYF. CDR3 coding DNA: TGTGCCAGCAGAGACTTGACTAGCGGTCAAGAGACCCAGTACTTC.

The chain has TRBV27 and TRBJ1-2, with TRBD1 as a possible D gene (5 bases). Germline V gene lookup returns CDR1 MNHEY and CDR2 SMNVEV (reference sequence). The CDR3 sequence is 14 residues long. The V and J ends lost 0 bases and 3 bases respectively, with 8 bases between them. In DNA form, the CDR3 reads TGTGCCAGCAGTTTATCCCCCAGGGACTATGGCTACACCTTC. This codes for CASSLSPRDYGYTF.

This clone was detected a few times. The J gene is TRBJ2-1, the V gene TRBV4-2, with unresolved D. This CDR3 contains 14 residues. Trimming removed 3 bases from V and 8 bases from J, with 14 bases in between. Germline V lookup: CDR1 LGHNA, CDR2 YNFKEQ. The CDR3 spells CASSQESLPDEQFF. CDR3 coding DNA: TGTGCCAGCAGCCAGGAAAGTTTGCCGGATGAGCAGTTCTTC.

The chain uses TRBV19 and TRBJ2-4; D may correspond to TRBD1 or TRBD2 (6 bases each). The V end lost 5 bases, the J end lost 7 bases, and 15 bases lay between the germline ends. This CDR3 has 14 amino acids. The germline V gene has CDR1 LNHDA and CDR2 SQIVND (reference sequence). This CDR3 reads CASSLGGAGNIQYF. The CDR3 DNA reads as TGTGCCAGTAGTCTGGGGGGCGCCGGGAACATTCAGTACTTC.

The count of this clone is one. This rearrangement joins TRBV19 to TRBJ2-1; D is unclear. CDR3 length: 15 amino acids. V dropped 2 bases and J dropped 7 bases, with 15 bases sitting between them. Germline CDR1 LNHDA, CDR2 SQIVND (reference sequence). The CDR3 region has the DNA TGTGCCAGTAGTATAAACCCGTCTGCGCTAAATGAGCAGTTCTTC. Translated, it gives CASSINPSALNEQFF.

The CDR3 region has the DNA TGTGCCATCAGTGAGACCTCGACAAGTTTGAACACTGAAGCTTTCTTT. It yields the protein CAISETSTSLNTEAFF. The J gene is TRBJ1-1, the V gene TRBV10-3; no clear D. CDR1 ENHRY and CDR2 SYGVKD come from the germline V gene. The CDR3 has 16 residues. The germline V and J ends were trimmed by 2 bases and 0 bases, with 13 bases remaining between them.

The chain links TRBV6-1 to TRBJ2-4; TRBD2 aligns across 7 bases. The CDR3 runs 16 residues. Germline CDR1 is MNHNS and CDR2 is SASEGT. V trimming: 1 base; J trimming: 1 base; junction bases outside the gene matches: 4. CDR3 nucleotide sequence: TGTGCCAGCAGTGAAGGAGCGGGACTGGCCAAAAACATTCAGTACTTC. Its protein product is CASSEGAGLAKNIQYF.

The CDR3 here is CASSAYGGRDEQYF. CDR3 nucleotides: TGTGCCAGCAGCGCCTACGGGGGGCGGGACGAGCAGTACTTC. The gene calls are TRBV5-8 and TRBJ2-7; D is possibly TRBD2 (7 bases). The CDR3 length is 14 residues. Trimming stripped 4 bases from V and 5 bases from J, with 16 bases between. The germline CDR1 and CDR2 sequences are SGHTS and YDEGEE.

V gene TRBV7-9 combines with J gene TRBJ2-5, with D possibly being TRBD1 or TRBD2 (6 bases each). Germline-derived CDR1 and CDR2 are SEHNR and FQNEAQ (reference sequence). This CDR3 is built from 17 residues. Deletions cut 3 bases from V and 3 bases from J, with 20 bases between. DNA for the CDR3: TGTGCCAGCAGCTTCTTCGGGGCCGGGGGCCAGAAAGAGACCCAGTACTTC. Amino acid sequence: CASSFFGAGGQKETQYF.

V is TRBV4-1 and J is TRBJ2-1, with TRBD2 as a possible D gene (6 bases). CDR1 and CDR2 from the germline V gene are MGHRA and YSYEKL. The CDR3 totals 17 residues. V lost 1 base and J lost 4, with 17 bases in between. The CDR3 is CASSQAEGLPDYNEQFF. In DNA, the CDR3 is TGCGCCAGCAGCCAAGCAGAGGGACTCCCCGATTACAATGAGCAGTTCTTC.

The chain has TRBV13 and TRBJ2-1; TRBD2 might be the D (5 bases). V was shortened by 5 bases and J by 0 bases, with 11 bases between the two germline ends. Germline CDR1 PRHDT, CDR2 FYEKMQ (reference sequence). This CDR3 comprises 15 residues. CDR3 DNA: TGTGCCAGCAGCAGTGGACTGAGCTCCTACAATGAGCAGTTCTTC. This encodes CASSSGLSSYNEQFF.

The table lists this clone with a count of one. The chain couples TRBV11-2 to TRBJ2-2; 9 bases are shared with TRBD1. CDR3 length: 16 residues. V shed 3 bases and J 6 bases; nucleotides not matched to a gene: 8. The germline V gene has CDR1 SGHAT and CDR2 FQNNGV. The CDR3: CASSFLPGQGSGELFF. The CDR3 DNA sequence: TGTGCCAGCAGCTTTCTTCCGGGACAGGGTTCCGGGGAGCTGTTTTTT.

The chain employs TRBV7-6 and TRBJ2-7; a possible D gene is TRBD1 (5 bases). V lost 4 bases to trimming and J lost 0 bases, with 7 bases between them. Germline V gene lookup returns CDR1 SGHVS and CDR2 FNYEAQ. CDR3 length equals 13 residues. The chain's CDR3 is CASSSRDSYEQYF. The CDR3 region has the DNA TGTGCCAGCAGCTCCAGGGACTCCTACGAGCAGTACTTC.

The gene calls are TRBV7-9 and TRBJ1-3; TRBD1 might be the D (5 bases). Germline CDR1 SEHNR, CDR2 FQNEAQ (reference sequence). V was clipped by 5 bases and J by 0 bases, with 14 bases between them. This CDR3 has 16 residues. The CDR3 bases are TGTGCCAGCAGCCGCCCTTCCAGGGACTCTGGAAACACCATATATTTT. Protein sequence: CASSRPSRDSGNTIYF.

This clone appeared a single time. The chain has TRBV2 and TRBJ1-4; D gene ambiguous. This CDR3 comprises 14 residues. Germline-derived CDR1 and CDR2 are SNHLY and FYNNEI. V was pared by 6 bases and J by 2 bases, with 10 bases between. DNA for the CDR3: TGTGCCAGCAGGCCGGGCCCTACTAATGAAAAACTGTTTTTT. It is translated as CASRPGPTNEKLFF.

The V and J genes are TRBV28 and TRBJ2-1, with D perhaps TRBD2 (7 bases). V lost 6 bases and J 4 bases, leaving 16 bases between the germline ends. Germline assignment: CDR1 MDHEN and CDR2 SYDVKM. The CDR3 length is 15 residues. The CDR3 loop reads CASSLGRGLYNEQFF. The CDR3 nucleotides read TGTGCCAGCAGCCTTGGGCGGGGGCTTTACAATGAGCAGTTCTTC.